The source of this T cell receptor (beta chain) is a study of OX40 agonist ivuxolimab in advanced cancers. In the study overall: Dose-escalation patients had hepatocellular carcinoma, melanoma, renal cell or head and neck cancer. Partial responses occurred in Three dose-escalation patients, one with hepatocellular carcinoma and two with cutaneous melanoma. Notes on the study in general: Among the lowest levels of clonal expansion were found in partial responders at 0.1-3.0 mg/kg.

Regarding this clone: Antigen unknown.

Profiled with immunoSEQ multiplex PCR; TCRdb holds only in-frame clones, not every one. The repertoire has roughly 60,000 clones, 91% of them found once; the top ten carry more than 13%. The sequence derives from an adult with an advanced solid tumor such as melanoma, head and neck, liver or kidney cancer. The input for sequencing was CD4+ or CD8+ T cells sorted from blood, taken in a trial of the OX40 agonist ivuxolimab.

DNA of the CDR3: TGTGCCAGCAGCATCGGGACACCGCGGGATACGCAGTATTTT. This translates into CASSIGTPRDTQYF. The V call is TRBV7-3, the J call TRBJ2-3, with a tentative D call TRBD1 (6 bases). The ends were cut back, 5 bases at V and 6 bases at J, with 15 bases in the middle. Germline values: CDR1 SGHTA, CDR2 FQGTGA. The CDR3 has 14 amino acids.